The subject of this entry is one T cell receptor (beta chain). TCR beta was sequenced from blood CD8+ and CD4+ T cells. Healthy donors formed controls matched for age and sex. The CD8+ and CD4+ T cells were isolated magnetically using a negative isolation approach, whereas the TEMRA cells were enriched by FACS. The RNA input was about 0.5 to 1 ug, and it was reverse transcribed with random hexamers. The amplification used immunoSEQ multiplex PCR on TCR beta CDR3; it spanned 54 Vbeta and 13 Jbeta. One entry per CDR3 protein, called by TCRdb with MiXCR from the immunoSEQ multiplex PCR reads. The sample carries about 160,000 distinct CDR3 sequences, roughly nine tenths recorded once. The data were obtained in a study of CD8 T cells in Susac syndrome. V lost 4 bases and J 7 bases, leaving 10 bases between the germline ends. The germline V gene has CDR1 MNHEY and CDR2 SVGEGT. The CDR3 covers 12 residues.

The V call is TRBV6-2 or TRBV6-3, the J call TRBJ2-5; unclear D gene. The sequencing sample was made of CD4+ T cells from PBMCs. This receptor was taken from a human donor in good health. The CDR3 bases are TGTGCCAGCAGTTTCCGTGAGCGGACCCAGTACTTC. It codes for CASSFRERTQYF.